This entry lists 21 T cell receptor beta chains sequenced from one sample in a study of cytotoxic CD8 clonotypes in ibrutinib-treated CLL. The data were produced by immunoSEQ multiplex PCR, yet TCRdb's version contains in-frame clones alone and is incomplete. The sample carries 75,000 to 90,000 clones, approximately 87% recorded once. The specimen was PBMCs, collected after 24 months of ibrutinib treatment. These receptors originate from a human donor with chronic lymphocytic leukemia.

The V and J genes are TRBV27 and TRBJ2-6; TRBD2 aligns across 12 bases. Germline CDR1 reads MNHEY; CDR2 reads SMNVEV (reference sequence). The length of the CDR3 is 18 residues. J gave up 0 bases and V 6 bases, and 6 bases lay outside the gene matches. The CDR3 is CASSLRLAGDSGANVLTF. For the CDR3, the DNA is TGTGCCAGCAGCCTGAGACTAGCGGGAGACTCTGGGGCCAACGTCCTGACTTTC. Full variable domain (rest looked up from reference TRBV27 and TRBJ2-6): EAQVTQNPRYLITVTGKKLTVTCSQNMNHEYMSWYRQDPGLGLRQIYYSMNVEVTDKGDVPEGYKVSRKEKRNFPLILESPSPNQTSLYFCASSLRLAGDSGANVLTFGAGSRLTVL.

This clone was seen once. V is TRBV10-1 and J is TRBJ2-3, with D hard to call. The V end was cut by 0 bases, the J end by 5 bases, with 6 bases between. The V gene's germline CDR1 is WNHNN and CDR2 SYGVQD (reference sequence). This CDR3 comprises 13 residues. CDR3 in amino acids: CASSESRIDTQYF. For the CDR3, the DNA is TGCGCCAGCAGTGAGTCTCGGATAGATACGCAGTATTTT.

This chain connects TRBV30 to TRBJ1-1; D remains unclear. Germline CDR1 GTSNPN, CDR2 SVGIG (reference sequence). CDR3 length equals 14 residues. With 2 bases removed from V and 1 base from J, the gap between germline ends came to 11 bases. The CDR3 sequence: CAWSFHSWNTEAFF. CDR3 DNA: TGTGCCTGGAGTTTCCACAGTTGGAACACTGAAGCTTTCTTT.

The chain employs TRBV7-9 and TRBJ1-3, with a possible D match to TRBD1 (6 bases). This CDR3 is built from 16 residues. V was pared by 5 bases and J by 4 bases, with 18 bases between. Germline values: CDR1 SEHNR, CDR2 FQNEAQ (reference sequence). For the CDR3, the DNA is TGTGCCAGCAGCCCCCGGACAGTAGCAAGAGGAAACACCATATATTTT. Its protein is CASSPRTVARGNTIYF.

CDR3 nucleotides: TGTGCCTGGAGTGCTGGGTGGGACACTGAAGCTTTCTTT. Its protein is CAWSAGWDTEAFF. The chain uses TRBV30 and TRBJ1-1; D unresolved. The CDR3 is 13 residues long. Trimming removed 1 base at V and 3 bases at J, with 9 bases between. Per germline, CDR1 GTSNPN and CDR2 SVGIG (reference sequence).

This rearrangement joins TRBV6-5 to TRBJ1-3; a weak D match, TRBD1 (5 bases). The CDR3 extends over 15 amino acids. Trimming took 7 bases from V and 0 from J, leaving 13 bases between them. Germline V lookup: CDR1 MNHEY, CDR2 SVGAGI. The CDR3 reads CASTGGGDSGNTIYF. CDR3 nucleotide sequence: TGTGCCAGCACCGGAGGAGGGGACTCTGGAAACACCATATATTTT.

The rearrangement uses TRBV25-1 and TRBJ2-3; D possibly corresponds to TRBD2 (6 bases). CDR1 and CDR2 (germline): MGHDK, SYGVNS. The CDR3 has 13 amino acids. Deletions cut 7 bases from V and 6 bases from J, with 14 bases between. The CDR3 here is CASTGDWADTQYF. The CDR3 nucleotides read TGTGCCAGCACTGGGGACTGGGCGGATACGCAGTATTTT.

This clone was picked up one time. The CDR3 spells CASSLGTGYEQYF. CDR3 bases: TGCGCCAGCAGCTTGGGGACAGGCTACGAGCAGTACTTC. This rearrangement joins TRBV5-1 to TRBJ2-7, with 7 bases identical to TRBD1. The V and J ends lost 0 bases and 3 bases, in that order; junction bases with no gene match: 0. CDR1 is SGHRS, CDR2 YFSETQ, per germline. This CDR3 region has 13 residues.

The chain has TRBV2 and TRBJ2-2, with 8 bases lining up with TRBD1. CDR3 length: 15 amino acids. The germline V gene encodes CDR1 SNHLY and CDR2 FYNNEI. Losses at the gene ends were 6 bases for V and 6 bases for J; bases not matched to a gene: 9. The CDR3 bases are TGTGCCAGCAGGGCCGGACAGGGAGGCGCCGGGGAGCTGTTTTTT. It yields the protein CASRAGQGGAGELFF.

This clone was detected only a few times. This chain uses TRBV5-1 with TRBJ1-2; D is possibly TRBD1 (6 bases). Germline V gives CDR1 SGHRS, CDR2 YFSETQ. This CDR3 spans 13 amino acids. V was clipped by 0 bases and J by 7 bases, with 10 bases between them. In nucleotides, the CDR3 is TGCGCCAGCAGCTTGGATGGGGGCTCTGGCTACACCTTC. Its translation is CASSLDGGSGYTF.

In this sample, this clone turned up once. The gene calls are TRBV11-2 and TRBJ1-2; 10 positions agree with TRBD1. With 0 bases clipped from V and 4 bases from J, the junction kept 2 bases outside the gene matches. Germline CDR1 is SGHAT and CDR2 is FQNNGV. This CDR3 contains 15 residues. CDR3 in DNA: TGTGCCAGCAGCTTAGAGGACAGGGGGGCCTATGGCTACACCTTC. Translated: CASSLEDRGAYGYTF.

The chain links TRBV13 to TRBJ1-1, with D unresolved. CDR3 length: 14 amino acids. Trimming left V 2 bases short and J 4 bases short, with 11 bases between. Germline assignment: CDR1 PRHDT and CDR2 FYEKMQ (reference sequence). For the CDR3, the DNA is TGTGCCAGCAGCTTAAGAGGGATGGGCACTGAAGCTTTCTTT. It specifies CASSLRGMGTEAFF.

The rearrangement uses TRBV6-4 and TRBJ2-1, with D possibly being TRBD2 (5 bases). There are 14 residues in the CDR3. Trimming cost V 6 bases and J 0 bases, with 9 bases left between them. Germline CDR1 and CDR2: MRHNA and SNTAGT. CDR3 residues: CASRRGPSYNEQFF. The CDR3 nucleotides are TGTGCCAGCAGGCGAGGGCCCTCCTACAATGAGCAGTTCTTC.

The chain carries TRBV14 and TRBJ2-1; D is ambiguous. V gave up 4 bases and J gave up 9 bases, with 10 bases separating them. The CDR3 extends over 12 amino acids. Germline CDR1 SGHDN, CDR2 FVKESK. This chain's CDR3 is CASSPLSSEQFF. The DNA for the CDR3 is TGTGCCAGCAGCCCGCTTTCCTCTGAGCAGTTCTTC.

This chain connects TRBV13 to TRBJ2-2; 7 bases line up with TRBD2. The CDR3 runs to 15 residues. Germline CDR1 and CDR2: PRHDT and FYEKMQ (reference sequence). V gave up 2 bases and J gave up 7 bases; unmatched junction bases: 7. The CDR3 nucleotides read TGTGCCAGCAGCTTACGAGGGAGGGTGGACGGGGAGCTGTTTTTT. Its translation: CASSLRGRVDGELFF.

This CDR3 is CASSLGTSGPNRPYF. As DNA, the CDR3 is TGTGCCAGCAGCTTGGGTACTAGCGGGCCCAACCGCCCGTACTTC. The chain recombines TRBV5-4 with TRBJ2-7; 9 bases fit TRBD2. With 0 bases clipped from V and 12 bases from J, the junction kept 13 bases outside the gene matches. Per the germline V gene, CDR1 is SGHNT and CDR2 is YYREEE (reference sequence). The CDR3 runs to 15 residues.

This chain joins TRBV7-9 and TRBJ2-5, with 10 bases that match TRBD1. This CDR3 has 14 amino acids. Germline values: CDR1 SEHNR, CDR2 FQNEAQ (reference sequence). The V segment lost 5 bases and the J segment 5 bases; nucleotides outside the gene matches: 5. CDR3 amino acids: CASSRTGGMETQYF. In DNA, the CDR3 is TGTGCCAGCAGCCGGACAGGGGGTATGGAGACCCAGTACTTC.

The V gene is TRBV6-5, the J gene TRBJ1-1; possibly TRBD1 for D (6 bases). Germline V gene sequence: CDR1 MNHEY, CDR2 SVGAGI. The CDR3 runs 15 residues. The V end lost 5 bases, the J end lost 0 bases, and 13 bases lay between the germline ends. The CDR3 DNA is TGTGCCAGCAGTCCGGCGGGGGCCCTGAACACTGAAGCTTTCTTT. This translates into CASSPAGALNTEAFF.

The V gene is TRBV6-1, the J gene TRBJ2-5; TRBD2 is a possible D gene (5 bases). This CDR3 spans 15 amino acids. Trimming removed 2 bases at V and 5 bases at J, with 15 bases between. Germline loops: CDR1 MNHNS, CDR2 SASEGT. The CDR3 spells CASSERGADLETQYF. CDR3 DNA sequence: TGTGCCAGCAGTGAACGAGGTGCGGACTTGGAGACCCAGTACTTC.

This clone was counted a few times. CDR3 nucleotides: TGTGCCTGGAGGGGAGGGACAGGGGGCCGATCGCCCCAGCATTTT. The encoded protein is CAWRGGTGGRSPQHF. The genes are TRBV30 and TRBJ1-5; TRBD1 matches 12 bases. Germline loops: CDR1 GTSNPN, CDR2 SVGIG (reference sequence). V lost 3 bases, J lost 9 bases, and 9 bases stayed unmatched. The CDR3 length is 15 residues.

The J gene is TRBJ2-1, the V gene TRBV28, with D tentatively TRBD1 (5 bases). V was pared by 2 bases and J by 8 bases, with 7 bases between. The length of the CDR3 is 12 residues. Per germline, CDR1 MDHEN and CDR2 SYDVKM. The DNA for the CDR3 is TGTGCCAGCAGTTTACAGGGTGATGAGCAGTTCTTC. Translation gives CASSLQGDEQFF.